Below are 10 T cell receptor beta chains sequenced from a single sample in a study of OX40 agonist ivuxolimab in advanced cancers. Sequencing used immunoSEQ multiplex PCR; TCRdb keeps in-frame clones, though not all of them. The sample shows tens of thousands of clones, 91% of them seen only once. The starting material was CD4+ or CD8+ T cells sorted from blood, obtained in a trial of the OX40 agonist ivuxolimab. The receptors here all came from an adult with an advanced solid tumor such as melanoma, head and neck, liver or kidney cancer.

This chain connects TRBV19 to TRBJ2-1, with 7 nucleotides matching TRBD1. Trimming cost V 5 bases and J 6 bases; bases outside gene matches: 4. The CDR3 length is 13 residues. The germline CDR1 and CDR2 sequences are LNHDA and SQIVND (reference sequence). The chain's CDR3 is CASSYRGSNEQFF. CDR3 DNA sequence: TGTGCCAGTAGTTACAGGGGATCCAATGAGCAGTTCTTC.

This rearrangement joins TRBV6-6 to TRBJ2-1, with D uncertain. The V end lost 4 bases, the J end lost 5 bases, and 12 bases lay between the germline ends. The CDR3 consists of 14 residues. From germline, CDR1 is MNHNY and CDR2 SVGAGI (reference sequence). The CDR3 spells CASSSSGIDNEQFF. The CDR3 DNA is TGTGCCAGCAGTTCATCTGGTATCGACAATGAGCAGTTCTTC.

The chain joins TRBV30 to TRBJ1-1; TRBD1 matches at 12 bases. Germline lookup yields CDR1 GTSNPN and CDR2 SVGIG (reference sequence). V lost 4 bases and J lost 4; bases outside the gene matches: 1. The length of the CDR3 is 13 residues. The CDR3: CAWKGQGATEAFF. Written as DNA, the CDR3 is TGTGCCTGGAAGGGACAGGGGGCCACTGAAGCTTTCTTT.

The V gene is TRBV19, the J gene TRBJ2-2; TRBD1 agrees at 11 bases. The J segment lost 7 bases and the V segment lost 5 bases, leaving 6 bases of the junction unmatched. Per the germline V gene, CDR1 is LNHDA and CDR2 is SQIVND (reference sequence). The CDR3 has 15 residues. CDR3 nucleotides: TGTGCCAGTAGTTTCGGACAGGGGGCGGACGGGGAGCTGTTTTTT. The encoded protein is CASSFGQGADGELFF.

This chain uses TRBV30 with TRBJ2-2; D gene uncertain. Germline loops: CDR1 GTSNPN, CDR2 SVGIG (reference sequence). V was shortened by 0 bases and J by 4 bases, with 6 bases between the two germline ends. This CDR3 contains 13 residues. CDR3 coding DNA: TGTGCCTGGAGTGTAACGGCCACCGGGGAGCTGTTTTTT. Amino acids: CAWSVTATGELFF.

This clone was picked up one time. V usage is TRBV19 and J usage is TRBJ2-1, with 14 nucleotides matching TRBD2. The V segment lost 5 bases and the J segment 8 bases; nucleotides outside the gene matches: 8. CDR1 LNHDA and CDR2 SQIVND come from the germline V gene (reference sequence). The CDR3 is made up of 16 amino acids. The DNA of the CDR3 is TGTGCCAGTAGTTTGCAACCGGGACTAGCGGGGGATGAGCAGTTCTTC. Protein sequence: CASSLQPGLAGDEQFF.

The V and J genes are TRBV14 and TRBJ1-4; 10 nucleotides line up with TRBD1. The length of the CDR3 is 17 residues. Per the germline V gene, CDR1 is SGHDN and CDR2 is FVKESK. The V segment lost 1 base and the J segment 0 bases; nucleotides outside the gene matches: 2. The CDR3 here is CASSQGGQGTTNEKLFF. The DNA for the CDR3 is TGTGCCAGCAGCCAAGGGGGACAGGGGACAACTAATGAAAAACTGTTTTTT.

The chain joins TRBV19 to TRBJ2-7, with D perhaps assigned TRBD1 or TRBD2 (6 bases each). Trimming removed 3 bases at V and 11 bases at J, with 20 bases between. CDR3 size: 14 residues. The germline V gene encodes CDR1 LNHDA and CDR2 SQIVND (reference sequence). CDR3 sequence (DNA): TGTGCCAGTAGTATGTATTCGGGGGCCGAGCGGGAGTACTTC. It yields the protein CASSMYSGAEREYF.

This clone occurred once. V usage is TRBV6-5 and J usage is TRBJ1-5; D ambiguous. From germline, CDR1 is MNHEY and CDR2 SVGAGI. Trimming pared 2 bases from V and 9 bases from J, leaving 8 bases between. CDR3 length: 12 residues. The CDR3 DNA is TGTGCCAGCAGTTACCCCGGAGGGCCCCAGCATTTT. Protein: CASSYPGGPQHF.

The rearrangement joins TRBV7-2 to TRBJ2-7; D gene ambiguous. Trimming stripped 2 bases from V and 0 bases from J, with 11 bases between. The CDR3 is 15 residues long. Germline V gene sequence: CDR1 SGHTA, CDR2 FQGNSA. The CDR3 here is CASSLHGQSSYEQYF. In DNA, the CDR3 is TGTGCCAGCAGCTTACACGGGCAGAGCTCCTACGAGCAGTACTTC.